A single sample gave rise to the 27 T cell receptor beta chains below, sequenced in a study of CD8+ T cells in alopecia areata. cDNA reverse transcribed from extracted RNA served as the sequencing template. Sequencing used immunoSEQ multiplex PCR; TCRdb keeps in-frame clones, though not all of them. The repertoire consists of 150,000 or so clones, with over 70% occurring once and the leading ten covering about 15%. The material was CD8+ T cells sorted from blood, obtained at week 0. The receptors come from a human donor with alopecia areata.

This sequence joins TRBV29-1 and TRBJ2-4; D remains unclear. Trimming left V 7 bases short and J 0 bases short, with 16 bases between. There are 15 residues in the CDR3. Germline V gene sequence: CDR1 SQVTM, CDR2 ANQGSEA. The chain's CDR3 is CSAVGSSRAKNIQYF. Written as DNA, the CDR3 is TGCAGCGCTGTGGGATCCAGCAGAGCCAAAAACATTCAGTACTTC.

This chain joins TRBV7-9 and TRBJ1-1; D gene uncertain. V shed 5 bases and J shed 7 bases, with 14 bases lying between them. Germline CDR1 SEHNR, CDR2 FQNEAQ (reference sequence). This CDR3 is built from 13 residues. The CDR3: CASSPPGGVEAFF. CDR3 bases: TGTGCCAGCAGCCCCCCGGGAGGTGTTGAAGCTTTCTTT.

This clone has more than one count but fewer than ten. The rearrangement joins TRBV5-6 to TRBJ1-5; D perhaps matches TRBD1 (5 bases). The germline gives CDR1 SGHDT, CDR2 YYEEEE. V lost 1 base to trimming and J lost 6 bases, with 17 bases between them. The CDR3 consists of 16 residues. This CDR3 is CASSLSGAPGSQPQHF. DNA of the CDR3: TGTGCCAGCAGCTTGAGTGGGGCCCCGGGCAGTCAGCCCCAGCATTTT.

J is TRBJ2-3 and V is TRBV27; 8 bases match TRBD2. The ends lost 6 bases at V and 4 bases at J; junction bases unmatched: 6. Germline assignment: CDR1 MNHEY and CDR2 SMNVEV (reference sequence). There are 14 residues in the CDR3. The CDR3 spells CASSLLAAPDTQYF. CDR3 nucleotide sequence: TGTGCCAGCAGCTTACTAGCGGCCCCAGATACGCAGTATTTT.

This chain links TRBV2 with TRBJ2-7; 7 positions match TRBD2. Germline V gene lookup returns CDR1 SNHLY and CDR2 FYNNEI. This CDR3 has 16 amino acids. V trimming: 3 bases; J trimming: 3 bases; junction bases outside the gene matches: 11. The CDR3 bases are TGTGCCAGCAGTGATAAGTGGCGGGAGAAGGTCTACGAGCAGTACTTC. This sequence encodes CASSDKWREKVYEQYF.

The chain combines TRBV2 with TRBJ1-1; D is unclear. The CDR3 totals 10 residues. V was pared by 10 bases and J by 8 bases, with 11 bases between. Germline V gene data show CDR1 as SNHLY and CDR2 as FYNNEI. The chain's CDR3 is CATKTREAFF. The CDR3 DNA follows: TGTGCCACCAAAACACGGGAAGCTTTCTTT.

To note about this clone: One junction end disagrees with the germline gene, perhaps due to a read error. The gene calls are TRBV29-1 and TRBJ1-5; D gene unclear. The germline gives CDR1 SQVTM, CDR2 ANQGSEA. The CDR3 is 13 amino acids. CDR3 nucleotides: TGCAGCGTTAAAGAGGGTCTGGATCAGCCCCAGCATTTT. Protein product: CSVKEGLDQPQHF.

The chain combines TRBV27 with TRBJ1-2; no firm D call. The germline V gene has CDR1 MNHEY and CDR2 SMNVEV (reference sequence). Between the trimmed V and J ends, which lost 5 bases and 1 base, there was a span of 17 bases. The CDR3 sequence is 16 residues long. In DNA form, the CDR3 reads TGTGCCAGCAGTCCGGACGGAGGATTTTATAACTATGGCTACACCTTC. Translation gives CASSPDGGFYNYGYTF.

J is TRBJ2-7 and V is TRBV27; D gene ambiguous. This CDR3 region has 14 residues. V was trimmed by 0 bases and J by 1 base, leaving 7 bases between them. Germline V lookup: CDR1 MNHEY, CDR2 SMNVEV (reference sequence). CDR3 sequence (DNA): TGTGCCAGCAGTTTATCGGTAGAGTCCTACGAGCAGTACTTC. It translates to CASSLSVESYEQYF.

The chain recombines TRBV7-3 with TRBJ2-1, with TRBD2 identical over 11 bases. V lost 0 bases, J lost 5 bases, and 3 bases stayed unmatched. The CDR3 length is 16 residues. From germline, CDR1 is SGHTA and CDR2 FQGTGA. CDR3 protein: CASSLTTSGGDNEQFF. The CDR3 DNA is TGTGCCAGCAGCTTAACAACTAGCGGGGGAGACAATGAGCAGTTCTTC.

The chain recombines TRBV13 with TRBJ2-7; tentatively, D is TRBD1 (6 bases). The CDR3 is 14 amino acids. CDR1 and CDR2 from the germline V gene are PRHDT and FYEKMQ (reference sequence). The V and J ends lost 2 bases and 3 bases respectively, with 11 bases between them. The CDR3 nucleotides are TGTGCCAGCAGCTTACGAGGGACACGCTACGAGCAGTACTTC. Protein product: CASSLRGTRYEQYF. Filled out from reference TRBV13 and TRBJ2-7, the complete variable domain reads AAGVIQSPRHLIKEKRETATLKCYPIPRHDTVYWYQQGPGQDPQFLISFYEKMQSDKGSIPDRFSAQQFSDYHSELNMSSLELGDSALYFCASSLRGTRYEQYFGPGTRLTVT.

The chain employs TRBV6-5 and TRBJ2-7; D ambiguous. Germline values: CDR1 MNHEY, CDR2 SVGAGI. Trimming took 4 bases from V and 4 from J, leaving 8 bases between them. This CDR3 is 12 amino acids long. As DNA, the CDR3 is TGTGCCAGCAGTTTCGGTGGATACGAGCAGTACTTC. This translates into CASSFGGYEQYF.

V is TRBV6-5 and J is TRBJ2-3; D unresolved. Trimming stripped 0 bases from V and 1 base from J, with 8 bases between. CDR1 MNHEY and CDR2 SVGAGI come from the germline V gene. This CDR3 spans 15 amino acids. The CDR3 DNA is TGTGCCAGCAGTTACTCGTGGGCAGGCACAGATACGCAGTATTTT. Translating it yields CASSYSWAGTDTQYF.

The chain joins TRBV9 to TRBJ2-1; 7 bases are a match to TRBD2. V was clipped by 0 bases and J by 7 bases; unmatched bases: 4. Germline V lookup: CDR1 SGDLS, CDR2 YYNGEE. This CDR3 spans 14 amino acids. The CDR3 is CASSVGGEGNEQFF. For the CDR3, the DNA is TGTGCCAGCAGCGTAGGCGGGGAGGGGAATGAGCAGTTCTTC.

CDR3 protein: CASSYGTGETEQFF. CDR3 bases: TGTGCCAGCAGTTACGGGACAGGGGAGACTGAGCAGTTCTTC. The gene calls are TRBV6-6 and TRBJ2-1, with 10 bases identical to TRBD1. Germline assignment: CDR1 MNHNY and CDR2 SVGAGI (reference sequence). The length of the CDR3 is 14 residues. V was pared by 2 bases and J by 9 bases, with 4 bases of the junction left unmatched.

On this clone: Distinct nucleotide sequences in the sample also encode this CDR3. The gene calls are TRBV27 and TRBJ2-5; D possibly matches TRBD1 or TRBD2 (5 bases each). V gave up 0 bases and J gave up 5 bases, with 10 bases separating them. Germline assignment: CDR1 MNHEY and CDR2 SMNVEV (reference sequence). This CDR3 is built from 14 residues. CDR3 nucleotide sequence: TGTGCCAGCAGTTTATCGAGGGGTTGGGAGACCCAGTACTTC. This encodes CASSLSRGWETQYF.

The chain combines TRBV9 with TRBJ2-1, with D possibly being TRBD2 (6 bases). CDR1 and CDR2 from the germline V gene are SGDLS and YYNGEE. The CDR3 consists of 15 residues. V lost 4 bases and J 2 bases, leaving 13 bases between the germline ends. The chain's CDR3 is CASSTPGAAYNEQFF. The CDR3 DNA follows: TGTGCCAGCAGCACTCCGGGAGCAGCCTACAATGAGCAGTTCTTC. The full variable domain, in which reference TRBV9 and TRBJ2-1 provide the parts outside the CDR3, is DSGVTQTPKHLITATGQRVTLRCSPRSGDLSVYWYQQSLDQGLQFLIQYYNGEERAKGNILERFSAQQFPDLHSELNLSSLELGDSALYFCASSTPGAAYNEQFFGPGTRLTVL.

The rearrangement uses TRBV11-3 and TRBJ2-3; D may correspond to TRBD1 or TRBD2 (5 bases each). V lost 3 bases and J 4 bases, leaving 5 bases between the germline ends. This CDR3 is 12 amino acids long. Per the germline V gene, CDR1 is SGHNT and CDR2 is YENEEA. CDR3 in DNA: TGTGCCAGCAGCTTGGGGGCAGATACGCAGTATTTT. Its translation: CASSLGADTQYF.

V and J are TRBV2 and TRBJ2-7; TRBD2 aligns across 9 bases. In germline, CDR1 is SNHLY, CDR2 FYNNEI. The V segment lost 7 bases and the J segment 0 bases; nucleotides outside the gene matches: 4. The CDR3 length is 14 residues. CDR3 nucleotides: TGTGCCAGCACGACTAGCGGCAGCTCCTACGAGCAGTACTTC. This codes for CASTTSGSSYEQYF.

The rearrangement links TRBV29-1 to TRBJ2-1; 14 positions agree with TRBD2. Losses at the gene ends were 3 bases for V and 3 bases for J; bases not matched to a gene: 1. The CDR3 covers 15 residues. CDR1 and CDR2 (germline): SQVTM, ANQGSEA. This CDR3 reads CSVEGTSGGYNEQFF. The CDR3 DNA follows: TGCAGCGTTGAGGGGACTAGCGGGGGCTACAATGAGCAGTTCTTC.

This clone was counted only a few times. The V gene is TRBV28, the J gene TRBJ2-3, with 7 nucleotides matching TRBD1. Germline V gene lookup returns CDR1 MDHEN and CDR2 SYDVKM. The ends lost 3 bases at V and 2 bases at J; junction bases unmatched: 20. The CDR3 sequence is 20 residues long. The CDR3 region is CASSFPGPGQILGTTDTQYF. As DNA, the CDR3 is TGTGCCAGCAGTTTCCCTGGACCGGGACAGATCTTGGGGACCACAGATACGCAGTATTTT.

V usage is TRBV29-1 and J usage is TRBJ1-2; D is unresolved. Germline V CDR1 and CDR2: SQVTM, ANQGSEA. CDR3 length: 12 amino acids. Trimming removed 5 bases from V and 0 bases from J, with 7 bases in between. Written as DNA, the CDR3 is TGCAGCGTTACTACACCTAACTATGGCTACACCTTC. Encoded protein: CSVTTPNYGYTF.

This rearrangement joins TRBV19 to TRBJ2-7; a possible D gene is TRBD1 (5 bases). Germline values: CDR1 LNHDA, CDR2 SQIVND (reference sequence). V dropped 9 bases and J dropped 7 bases, with 10 bases sitting between them. The CDR3 consists of 10 residues. Written as DNA, the CDR3 is TGTGCCAGCCCCTCAGGGGAGCAGTACTTC. Protein sequence: CASPSGEQYF.

With regard to this clone: At one end, the junction sequence differs from germline, possibly due to a read error. The chain couples TRBV6-6 to TRBJ2-7; 9 bases are shared with TRBD2. The germline V gene has CDR1 MNHNY and CDR2 SVGAGI (reference sequence). The CDR3 covers 12 residues. Written as DNA, the CDR3 is TGTGCCAGCAGTTACTCAGCTAGCGGGAATCTTTTC. Translation: CASSYSASGNLF.

The rearrangement links TRBV19 to TRBJ2-1; TRBD2 aligns across 7 bases. After removal of 5 bases from V and 6 bases from J, the junction contained 7 bases not matched to a gene. Per germline, CDR1 LNHDA and CDR2 SQIVND (reference sequence). This CDR3 is built from 14 residues. CDR3 sequence (DNA): TGTGCCAGTAGTCGGGACTACCCTTCCAATGAGCAGTTCTTC. It translates to CASSRDYPSNEQFF.

The chain joins TRBV9 to TRBJ2-5; D gene ambiguous. CDR3 size: 13 residues. V was trimmed by 3 bases and J by 2 bases, leaving 8 bases between them. The germline V gene has CDR1 SGDLS and CDR2 YYNGEE. The CDR3 sequence: CASSGSGQETQYF. The CDR3 nucleotides read TGTGCCAGCAGCGGGAGTGGGCAAGAGACCCAGTACTTC.

On this clone: Other DNA sequences of this sample code for an identical CDR3. The J gene is TRBJ2-7, the V gene TRBV11-2; tentative D call: TRBD1 (5 bases). Germline V gives CDR1 SGHAT, CDR2 FQNNGV. The V end lost 1 base, the J end lost 4 bases, and 11 bases lay between the germline ends. The CDR3 is 14 residues long. This chain's CDR3 is CASSLGQGGYEQYF. CDR3 coding DNA: TGTGCCAGCAGCTTAGGGCAGGGCGGTTACGAGCAGTACTTC.